Following are 27 T cell receptor beta chains from one sample sequenced in a study of cytomegalovirus exposure and HLA in healthy donors. The PCR contained 60 Vbeta and 13 Jbeta primers. Here immunoSEQ multiplex PCR was the method, and the copy in TCRdb shows in-frame clones only, minus some. Here the sample spans over 150,000 clones, 80% being singletons. The sequencing input was PBMCs. The receptors derive from a man aged 25-45 years in good health and CMV-seropositive.

Details on this clone: The junction departs from germline at one end; a sequencing error may be responsible. The V call is TRBV7-9, the J call TRBJ1-2, with 10 bases aligning to TRBD1. The length of the CDR3 is 14 residues. Germline V CDR1 and CDR2: SEHNR, FQNEAQ (reference sequence). The CDR3: CASSPGQGNYGCTF. CDR3 nucleotide sequence: TGTGCCAGCAGCCCGGGACAGGGGAACTATGGCTGCACCTTC. Full variable domain (outside the CDR3, taken from reference TRBV7-9 and TRBJ1-2): DTGVSQNPRHKITKRGQNVTFRCDPISEHNRLYWYRQTLGQGPEFLTYFQNEAQLEKSRLLSDRFSAERPKGSFSTLEIQRTEQGDSAMYLCASSPGQGNYGCTFGSGTRLTVV.

The chain recombines TRBV7-2 with TRBJ1-2; 8 bases are a match to TRBD1. Germline CDR1 SGHTA, CDR2 FQGNSA. V shed 0 bases, J shed 4 bases, and the junction held 1 base outside the gene matches. The CDR3 consists of 14 residues. The CDR3 spells CASSLAGQVYGYTF. The CDR3 DNA reads TGTGCCAGCAGCTTAGCGGGACAGGTCTATGGCTACACCTTC.

The chain links TRBV29-1 to TRBJ1-2; a possible D gene is TRBD1 (5 bases). Trimming took off 4 bases at V and 10 bases at J, with 10 bases between the two ends. The CDR3 totals 10 residues. Germline assignment: CDR1 SQVTM and CDR2 ANQGSEA. In DNA form, the CDR3 reads TGCAGCGTTGGGCAGGGATCCTACACCTTC. Amino acids: CSVGQGSYTF.

This chain connects TRBV28 to TRBJ2-7; 7 bases map to TRBD1. This CDR3 has 14 residues. Germline values: CDR1 MDHEN, CDR2 SYDVKM. The V segment lost 7 bases and the J segment 2 bases; nucleotides outside the gene matches: 8. Here the CDR3 reads CASTWTGKTYEQYF. The CDR3 coding sequence is TGTGCCAGCACTTGGACAGGAAAGACCTACGAGCAGTACTTC.

The chain combines TRBV5-8 with TRBJ1-1; D is perhaps TRBD1 (5 bases). This CDR3 has 15 residues. Trimming took off 1 base at V and 1 base at J, with 11 bases between the two ends. CDR1 is SGHTS and CDR2 is YDEGEE in the germline V gene. The CDR3 DNA is TGTGCCAGCAGCTTGCAGACAGCCCCGAACACTGAAGCTTTCTTT. This translates into CASSLQTAPNTEAFF.

The sample holds a few counts of this clone. This sequence joins TRBV11-3 and TRBJ1-6; tentative D call: TRBD1 (5 bases). The CDR3 sequence is 11 residues long. Germline loops: CDR1 SGHNT, CDR2 YENEEA. V lost 5 bases and J 18 bases, leaving 14 bases between the germline ends. CDR3 sequence: CASSAGGGSHF. In nucleotides, the CDR3 is TGTGCCAGCAGCGCGGGGGGAGGAAGCCACTTT.

The chain links TRBV6-5 to TRBJ1-4, with D possibly TRBD1 on 6 matching bases. Trimming removed 4 bases at V and 7 bases at J, with 19 bases between. Germline CDR1 MNHEY, CDR2 SVGAGI. This CDR3 comprises 16 residues. CDR3 nucleotides: TGTGCCAGCAGTTCCCTCACAGGGCCTCTTGGTGAAAAACTGTTTTTT. As protein: CASSSLTGPLGEKLFF.

This sequence joins TRBV11-2 and TRBJ2-1; 12 bases align to TRBD2. The CDR3 runs to 17 residues. The ends lost 4 bases at V and 15 bases at J; junction bases unmatched: 19. Germline V gives CDR1 SGHAT, CDR2 FQNNGV. DNA for the CDR3: TGTGCCAGCAGCTCAAGGACTAGCGGGACGCGCTGGGAGGAGAGGTTCTTC. Its protein product is CASSSRTSGTRWEERFF.

The chain is built from TRBV10-1 and TRBJ2-5; 7 bases agree with TRBD2. Per the germline V gene, CDR1 is WNHNN and CDR2 is SYGVQD (reference sequence). The CDR3 has 13 amino acids. After removal of 8 bases from V and 2 bases from J, the junction contained 5 bases not matched to a gene. In DNA form, the CDR3 reads TGCGCCAGCGCTAGCGGAATTCAAGAGACCCAGTACTTC. It yields the protein CASASGIQETQYF.

The rearrangement links TRBV18 to TRBJ2-7; TRBD2 matches at 9 bases. After removal of 1 base from V and 2 bases from J, the junction contained 3 bases not matched to a gene. The CDR3 covers 15 residues. The germline CDR1 and CDR2 sequences are KGHSH and LQKENI. The CDR3 DNA reads as TGTGCCAGCTCACCACGGCGGGAGGGTACCTACGAGCAGTACTTC. Its protein product is CASSPRREGTYEQYF.

This rearrangement joins TRBV27 to TRBJ2-1, with 11 bases identical to TRBD2. V shed 6 bases and J 8 bases; nucleotides not matched to a gene: 18. This CDR3 contains 18 residues. The germline V gene encodes CDR1 MNHEY and CDR2 SMNVEV (reference sequence). CDR3 nucleotides: TGTGCCAGCAGCACGGCGGCTAGCGGGAGGCCGTCTACTTATGAGCAGTTCTTC. This sequence encodes CASSTAASGRPSTYEQFF.

The V and J genes are TRBV6-5 and TRBJ2-3; D may be TRBD1 (6 bases). The CDR3 consists of 14 residues. Per germline, CDR1 MNHEY and CDR2 SVGAGI. V lost 5 bases and J lost 2, with 11 bases in between. As DNA, the CDR3 is TGTGCCAGCAGTGAATGGGGGCCCACAGATACGCAGTATTTT. The encoded protein is CASSEWGPTDTQYF.

This clone was seen only once. This sequence joins TRBV9 and TRBJ1-3; 8 positions match TRBD1. From germline, CDR1 is SGDLS and CDR2 YYNGEE. This CDR3 is built from 18 residues. With V trimmed by 2 bases and J by 3 bases, 13 bases remained unmatched. The CDR3 loop is CASSVLARGLTGGNTIYF. DNA for the CDR3: TGTGCCAGCAGCGTTTTGGCCAGGGGGCTTACTGGTGGAAACACCATATATTTT.

The chain couples TRBV7-9 to TRBJ1-1, with unresolved D. CDR1 and CDR2 from the germline V gene are SEHNR and FQNEAQ (reference sequence). The CDR3 extends over 17 amino acids. The ends were cut back, 0 bases at V and 8 bases at J, with 22 bases in the middle. The CDR3: CASSLARSLQARWEAFF. In DNA, the CDR3 is TGTGCCAGCAGCTTAGCCCGGTCCTTGCAGGCCCGATGGGAAGCTTTCTTT.

The chain recombines TRBV11-2 with TRBJ1-4; D perhaps matches TRBD1 (6 bases). Germline V gene sequence: CDR1 SGHAT, CDR2 FQNNGV. V lost 4 bases, J lost 4 bases, and 10 bases lay in between. The CDR3 extends over 14 amino acids. The CDR3 is CASSSGQINEKLFF. The CDR3 DNA is TGTGCCAGCAGCTCCGGACAGATTAATGAAAAACTGTTTTTT.

J is TRBJ2-5 and V is TRBV29-1, with a tentative D call TRBD1 (6 bases). From germline, CDR1 is SQVTM and CDR2 ANQGSEA. CDR3 length: 13 residues. Trimming cost V 7 bases and J 5 bases, with 17 bases left between them. The CDR3 DNA reads TGCAGCGGAGCGACAGGTTCGGGTGAGACCCAGTACTTC. Protein product: CSGATGSGETQYF.

This clone has just one count. The J gene is TRBJ2-2, the V gene TRBV6-5; tentative D call: TRBD1 (6 bases). V was trimmed by 6 bases and J by 5 bases, leaving 10 bases between them. The CDR3 has 13 residues. Germline V gives CDR1 MNHEY, CDR2 SVGAGI. The CDR3 DNA follows: TGTGCCAGCAGAACGGACAGAACCGGGGAGCTGTTTTTT. It encodes CASRTDRTGELFF.

This chain joins TRBV6-1 and TRBJ2-5; 12 bases map to TRBD2. Germline V gene lookup returns CDR1 MNHNS and CDR2 SASEGT. The CDR3 is made up of 19 amino acids. With 4 bases clipped from V and 5 bases from J, the junction kept 17 bases outside the gene matches. The CDR3 region has the DNA TGTGCCAGCAGTGGTCGGGGCTCGAGGGCTAGCGGGAGGGGGGAGACCCAGTACTTC. It encodes CASSGRGSRASGRGETQYF.

The chain joins TRBV27 to TRBJ2-1, with D unclear. There are 13 residues in the CDR3. V was clipped by 5 bases and J by 4 bases, with 9 bases between them. Germline values: CDR1 MNHEY, CDR2 SMNVEV (reference sequence). The CDR3, as DNA: TGTGCCAGCAGTCCCAGCGTTTACAATGAGCAGTTCTTC. The encoded protein is CASSPSVYNEQFF.

The chain uses TRBV19 and TRBJ1-5; 7 bases match TRBD1. The trim removed 0 bases at V and 2 bases at J, leaving 7 bases unmatched. Germline V gene sequence: CDR1 LNHDA, CDR2 SQIVND (reference sequence). The CDR3 consists of 17 residues. The CDR3 nucleotides read TGTGCCAGTAGTATAGATCATGGGACAGCGGGCAATCAGCCCCAGCATTTT. Its translation is CASSIDHGTAGNQPQHF.

The chain has TRBV11-3 and TRBJ2-1; a possible D gene is TRBD1 (7 bases). V was shortened by 8 bases and J by 7 bases, with 27 bases between the two germline ends. Per germline, CDR1 SGHNT and CDR2 YENEEA. The CDR3 totals 17 residues. The CDR3 DNA sequence: TGTGCCAGCCAAACCCCCCAGGAGGGGGCCCTAGGGAATGAGCAGTTCTTC. This sequence encodes CASQTPQEGALGNEQFF.

This clone was seen a single time. The chain links TRBV30 to TRBJ1-2, with 7 bases that match TRBD1. CDR1 and CDR2 from the germline V gene are GTSNPN and SVGIG (reference sequence). The CDR3 consists of 13 residues. The V and J ends lost 0 bases and 6 bases, in that order; junction bases with no gene match: 4. CDR3 DNA: TGTGCCTGGAGTGTGGGGACAGCGAATGGCTACACCTTC. Residues: CAWSVGTANGYTF.

This clone was detected only a few times. This chain connects TRBV6-6 to TRBJ2-4, with 7 bases matching TRBD1. V gave up 3 bases and J gave up 6 bases; unmatched junction bases: 5. Germline assignment: CDR1 MNHNY and CDR2 SVGAGI (reference sequence). There are 14 residues in the CDR3. The CDR3 DNA sequence: TGTGCCAGCAGTTATAGGGGACAGCTAAACATTCAGTACTTC. Translation gives CASSYRGQLNIQYF.

The chain employs TRBV7-9 and TRBJ2-7; 14 bases agree with TRBD2. V was pared by 6 bases and J by 5 bases, with 12 bases of the junction left unmatched. This CDR3 is built from 17 residues. CDR1 SEHNR and CDR2 FQNEAQ come from the germline V gene (reference sequence). Here the CDR3 DNA reads TGTGCCAGCAGGGAGGGGACTAGCGGGAGTTTAGAGAACGAGCAGTACTTC. Its translation: CASREGTSGSLENEQYF. The full variable domain, its missing parts supplied by reference TRBV7-9 and TRBJ2-7, is DTGVSQNPRHKITKRGQNVTFRCDPISEHNRLYWYRQTLGQGPEFLTYFQNEAQLEKSRLLSDRFSAERPKGSFSTLEIQRTEQGDSAMYLCASREGTSGSLENEQYFGPGTRLTVT.

V is TRBV28 and J is TRBJ2-2; D is possibly TRBD1 (6 bases). CDR3 size: 15 residues. Germline CDR1 and CDR2: MDHEN and SYDVKM. Trimming pared 4 bases from V and 5 bases from J, leaving 14 bases between. For the CDR3, the DNA is TGTGCCAGCAGTTGGATTACAGGGAATACCGGGGAGCTGTTTTTT. It is translated as CASSWITGNTGELFF.

This clone came up once. The chain uses TRBV5-4 and TRBJ2-7; 7 bases line up with TRBD1. The ends lost 3 bases at V and 2 bases at J; junction bases unmatched: 5. The CDR3 loop spans 14 amino acids. Germline lookup yields CDR1 SGHNT and CDR2 YYREEE (reference sequence). CDR3 loop: CASSSGQDPYEQYF. The CDR3 nucleotides are TGTGCCAGCAGCTCTGGACAGGACCCCTACGAGCAGTACTTC.

The chain has TRBV27 and TRBJ1-5; 7 bases line up with TRBD1. This CDR3 spans 15 amino acids. V shed 6 bases, J shed 4 bases, and the junction held 9 bases outside the gene matches. Germline CDR1 reads MNHEY; CDR2 reads SMNVEV (reference sequence). CDR3 bases: TGTGCCAGCAGCTTAGATTACAGGGGTAATCAGCCCCAGCATTTT. Amino acids: CASSLDYRGNQPQHF.